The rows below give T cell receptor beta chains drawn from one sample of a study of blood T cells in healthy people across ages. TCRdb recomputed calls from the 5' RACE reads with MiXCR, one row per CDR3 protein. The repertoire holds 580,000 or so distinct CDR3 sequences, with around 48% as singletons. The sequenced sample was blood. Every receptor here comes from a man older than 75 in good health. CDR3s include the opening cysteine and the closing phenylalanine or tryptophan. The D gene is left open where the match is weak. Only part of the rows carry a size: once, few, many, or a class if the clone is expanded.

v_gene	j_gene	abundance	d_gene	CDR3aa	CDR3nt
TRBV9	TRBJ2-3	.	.	CASSPRQAGSDTQYF	TGTGCCAGCAGCCCGAGACAGGCTGGTTCGGATACGCAGTATTTT
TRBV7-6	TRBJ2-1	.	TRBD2	CASSDSAGLAGGPYNEQFF	TGTGCCAGCAGCGACTCGGCAGGACTAGCGGGAGGGCCCTACAATGAGCAGTTCTTC
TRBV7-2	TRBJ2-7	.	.	CASQLSGAHEQYF	TGTGCCAGCCAGTTGTCGGGGGCCCACGAGCAGTACTTC
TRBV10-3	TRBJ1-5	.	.	CAISEAISNQPQHF	TGTGCCATCAGTGAGGCGATTAGCAATCAGCCCCAGCATTTT
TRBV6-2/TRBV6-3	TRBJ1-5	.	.	CASRNSGEPNQPQHF	TGTGCCAGCCGTAACTCGGGGGAACCCAATCAGCCCCAGCATTTT
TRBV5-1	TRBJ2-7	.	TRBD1	CPSTKTGVDSYEQYF	TGCCCCAGCACCAAGACAGGGGTAGACTCCTACGAGCAGTACTTC
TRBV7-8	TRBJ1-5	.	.	CASRGPGPNQPQHF	TGTGCCAGCCGAGGGCCAGGACCCAATCAGCCCCAGCATTTT
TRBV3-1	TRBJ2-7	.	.	CASSQGLVSYEQYF	TGTGCCAGCAGCCAAGGTCTCGTCTCCTACGAGCAGTACTTC
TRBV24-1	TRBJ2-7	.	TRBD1	CASTRDRLSYEQYF	TGTGCCTCCACCCGGGACAGGCTCTCCTACGAGCAGTACTTC
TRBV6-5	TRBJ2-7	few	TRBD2	CASSYIGTSGAYEQYF	TGTGCCAGCAGTTACATCGGGACTAGCGGAGCCTACGAGCAGTACTTC
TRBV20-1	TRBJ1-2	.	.	CSARDTIQAGYGYTF	TGCAGTGCTAGGGATACCATACAGGCGGGCTATGGCTACACCTTC
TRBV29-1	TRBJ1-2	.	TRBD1	CSVALTGAGYTF	TGCAGCGTTGCGTTGACAGGGGCTGGCTACACCTTC
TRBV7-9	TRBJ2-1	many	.	CASSLLGANEQFF	TGTGCCAGCAGCTTACTCGGAGCCAATGAGCAGTTCTTC
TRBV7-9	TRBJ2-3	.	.	CASSFNRADTQYF	TGTGCCAGCAGCTTCAACAGGGCAGATACGCAGTATTTT
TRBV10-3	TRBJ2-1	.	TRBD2	CAISGTSGRFDEQFF	TGTGCCATCAGTGGAACTAGCGGGAGGTTCGATGAGCAGTTCTTC
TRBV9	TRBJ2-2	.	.	CASSNRAGGISGELFF	TGTGCCAGCAGCAACCGGGCAGGGGGGATCTCCGGGGAGCTGTTTTTT
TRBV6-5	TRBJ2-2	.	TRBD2	CASGTLAGVTGELFF	TGTGCCAGCGGAACACTAGCGGGGGTGACCGGGGAGCTGTTTTTT
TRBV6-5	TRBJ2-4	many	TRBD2	CASSSALALAKNIQYF	TGTGCCAGCAGTTCAGCACTAGCGTTAGCCAAAAACATTCAGTACTTC